This T cell receptor (beta chain) is drawn from a study of cytomegalovirus exposure and HLA in healthy donors. Remarks on this clone: What it recognizes is unknown.

PCR used 60 Vbeta primers and 13 Jbeta primers. Data came from immunoSEQ multiplex PCR; TCRdb stores just in-frame clones and leaves some out. The sample contains about 130,000 clones, roughly 70% of which appear only once. CDR3 size: 11 residues. The V end was cut by 2 bases, the J end by 12 bases, with 8 bases between. Germline CDR1 and CDR2: ENHRY and SYGVKD. Findings of the study overall: Cytomegalovirus-associated TCR beta chains were listed, numbering 150 to 200. In a later analysis, a missense DCLRE1C variant was linked to TCR beta V- and J-gene trimming.

The sample comprised PBMCs. The TCR originated in a man younger than 30 in good health and CMV-seropositive. The gene calls are TRBV10-3 and TRBJ2-1, with a possible D match to TRBD2 (5 bases). This CDR3 reads CAISEDGRQFF. The CDR3 region has the DNA TGTGCCATCAGTGAGGATGGGAGGCAGTTCTTC.